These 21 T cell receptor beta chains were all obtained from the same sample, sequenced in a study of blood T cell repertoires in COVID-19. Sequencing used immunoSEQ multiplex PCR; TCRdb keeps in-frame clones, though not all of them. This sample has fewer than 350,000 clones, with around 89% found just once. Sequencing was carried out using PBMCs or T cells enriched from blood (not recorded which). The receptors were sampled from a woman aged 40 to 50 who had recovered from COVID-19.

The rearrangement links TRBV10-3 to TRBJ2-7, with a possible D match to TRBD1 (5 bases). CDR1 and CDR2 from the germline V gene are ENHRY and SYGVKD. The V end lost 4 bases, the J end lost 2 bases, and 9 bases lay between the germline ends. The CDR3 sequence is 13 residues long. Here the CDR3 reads CAISGDSTYEQYF. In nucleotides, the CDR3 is TGTGCCATCAGTGGAGACAGCACCTACGAGCAGTACTTC.

CDR3 residues: CASSSDRGYWDTQYF. Here the CDR3 DNA reads TGTGCCAGCAGCTCGGACAGGGGTTATTGGGATACGCAGTATTTT. This chain joins TRBV5-6 and TRBJ2-3; TRBD1 aligns across 9 bases. CDR1 and CDR2 from the germline V gene are SGHDT and YYEEEE. Trimming took 3 bases from V and 6 from J; bases not matched to a gene: 8. The CDR3 spans 15 residues.

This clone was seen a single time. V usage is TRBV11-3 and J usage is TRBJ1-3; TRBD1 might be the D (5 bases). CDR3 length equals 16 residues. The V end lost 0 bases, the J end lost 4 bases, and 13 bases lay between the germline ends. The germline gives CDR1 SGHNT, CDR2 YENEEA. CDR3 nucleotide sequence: TGTGCCAGCAGCTTAGATACCCGGGACTCCGGAAACACCATATATTTT. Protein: CASSLDTRDSGNTIYF.

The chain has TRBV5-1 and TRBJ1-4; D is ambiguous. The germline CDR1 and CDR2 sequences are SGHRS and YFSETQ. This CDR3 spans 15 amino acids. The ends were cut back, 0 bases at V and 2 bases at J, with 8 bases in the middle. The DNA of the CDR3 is TGCGCCAGCAGCTTGGAGAGAGGGACTAATGAAAAACTGTTTTTT. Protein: CASSLERGTNEKLFF.

The CDR3 nucleotides read TGTGCCAGCAGGCCACCGGGACAGGGCTATGGCTACACCTTC. The encoded protein is CASRPPGQGYGYTF. This chain uses TRBV7-2 with TRBJ1-2; 9 bases are a match to TRBD1. Per the germline V gene, CDR1 is SGHTA and CDR2 is FQGNSA. The V gene end was trimmed by 6 bases and the J gene end by 4 bases; junction bases not matched to a gene: 6. The length of the CDR3 is 14 residues.

In DNA form, the CDR3 reads TGCGCCAGCAGCCAAGGGACAGCCTCGGAGACCCAGTACTTC. Its protein product is CASSQGTASETQYF. The rearrangement joins TRBV4-3 to TRBJ2-5, with a tentative D call TRBD1 (6 bases). V was shortened by 1 base and J by 5 bases, with 11 bases between the two germline ends. The length of the CDR3 is 14 residues. From germline, CDR1 is LGHNA and CDR2 YSLEER.

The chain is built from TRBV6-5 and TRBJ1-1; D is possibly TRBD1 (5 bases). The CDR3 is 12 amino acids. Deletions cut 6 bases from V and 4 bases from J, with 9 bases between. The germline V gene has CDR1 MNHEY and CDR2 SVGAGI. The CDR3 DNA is TGTGCCAGCAGCAAGGGGCCCACTGAAGCTTTCTTT. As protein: CASSKGPTEAFF.

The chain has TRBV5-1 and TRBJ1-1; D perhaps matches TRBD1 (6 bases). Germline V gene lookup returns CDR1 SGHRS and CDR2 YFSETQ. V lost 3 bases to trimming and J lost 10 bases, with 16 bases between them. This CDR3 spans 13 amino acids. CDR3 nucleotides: TGCGCCAGCAGCTCTCAACAGGTAGGGGGAGCTTTCTTT. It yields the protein CASSSQQVGGAFF.

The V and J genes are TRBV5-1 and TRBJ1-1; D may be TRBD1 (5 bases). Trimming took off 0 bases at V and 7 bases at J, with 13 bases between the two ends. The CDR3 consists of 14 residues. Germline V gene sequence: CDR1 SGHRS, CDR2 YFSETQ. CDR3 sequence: CASSLDLDTLEAFF. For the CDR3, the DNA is TGCGCCAGCAGCTTGGACCTGGACACCCTTGAAGCTTTCTTT.

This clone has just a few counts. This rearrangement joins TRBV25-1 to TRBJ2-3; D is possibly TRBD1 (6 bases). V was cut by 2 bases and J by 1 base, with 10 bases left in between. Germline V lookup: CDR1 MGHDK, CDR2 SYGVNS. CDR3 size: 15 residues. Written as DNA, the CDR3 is TGTGCCAGCAGTGAACGGAACAGGGGCACAGATACGCAGTATTTT. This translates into CASSERNRGTDTQYF.

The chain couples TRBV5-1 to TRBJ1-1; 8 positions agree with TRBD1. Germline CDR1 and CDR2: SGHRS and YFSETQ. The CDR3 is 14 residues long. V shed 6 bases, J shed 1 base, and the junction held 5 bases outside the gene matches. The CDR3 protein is CASKTGAPNTEAFF. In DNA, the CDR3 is TGCGCCAGCAAGACAGGGGCCCCGAACACTGAAGCTTTCTTT.

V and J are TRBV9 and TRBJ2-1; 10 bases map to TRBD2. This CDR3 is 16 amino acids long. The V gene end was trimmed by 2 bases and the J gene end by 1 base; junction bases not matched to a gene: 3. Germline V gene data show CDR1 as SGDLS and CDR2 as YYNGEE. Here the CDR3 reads CASSVSGRGSYNEQFF. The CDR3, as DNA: TGTGCCAGCAGCGTGAGCGGGAGGGGGTCCTACAATGAGCAGTTCTTC.

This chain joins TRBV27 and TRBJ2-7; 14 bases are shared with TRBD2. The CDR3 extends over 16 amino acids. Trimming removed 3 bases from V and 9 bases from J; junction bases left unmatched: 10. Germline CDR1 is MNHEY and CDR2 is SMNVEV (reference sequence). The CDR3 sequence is CASSFSFGTSGSWQYF. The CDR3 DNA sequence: TGTGCCAGCAGTTTTTCCTTCGGGACTAGCGGGAGTTGGCAGTACTTC.

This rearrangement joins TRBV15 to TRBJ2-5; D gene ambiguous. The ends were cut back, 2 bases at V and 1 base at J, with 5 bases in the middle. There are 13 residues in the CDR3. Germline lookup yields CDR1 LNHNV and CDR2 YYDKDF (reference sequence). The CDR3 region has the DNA TGTGCCACCAGCAGAACAACCCAAGAGACCCAGTACTTC. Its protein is CATSRTTQETQYF.

The CDR3 DNA is TGTGCCAGCAGCTTAAGGAGGCTAGCGGGAGGGCCGGGCACCGGGGAGCTGTTTTTT. This gives the protein CASSLRRLAGGPGTGELFF. The chain couples TRBV13 to TRBJ2-2, with TRBD2 identical over 12 bases. CDR3 length equals 19 residues. J lost 4 bases, V lost 2 bases, and 11 bases had no gene match. The germline CDR1 and CDR2 sequences are PRHDT and FYEKMQ (reference sequence).

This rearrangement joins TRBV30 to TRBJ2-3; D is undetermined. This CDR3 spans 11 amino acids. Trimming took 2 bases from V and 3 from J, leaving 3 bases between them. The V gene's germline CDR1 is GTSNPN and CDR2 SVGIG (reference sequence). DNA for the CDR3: TGTGCCTGGAGTCCTACAGATACGCAGTATTTT. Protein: CAWSPTDTQYF.

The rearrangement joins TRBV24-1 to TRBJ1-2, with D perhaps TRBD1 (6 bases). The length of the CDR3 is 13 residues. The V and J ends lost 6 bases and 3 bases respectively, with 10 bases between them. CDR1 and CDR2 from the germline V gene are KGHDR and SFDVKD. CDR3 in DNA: TGTGCCACCAGTAAGGGGGAAGACTATGGCTACACCTTC. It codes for CATSKGEDYGYTF.

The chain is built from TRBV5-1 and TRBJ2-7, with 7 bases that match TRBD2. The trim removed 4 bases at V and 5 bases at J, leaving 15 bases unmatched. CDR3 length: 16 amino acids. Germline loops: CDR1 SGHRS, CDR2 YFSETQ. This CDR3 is CASSTRSGTGGDEQYF. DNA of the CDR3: TGCGCCAGCAGCACTAGATCCGGGACGGGAGGCGACGAGCAGTACTTC.

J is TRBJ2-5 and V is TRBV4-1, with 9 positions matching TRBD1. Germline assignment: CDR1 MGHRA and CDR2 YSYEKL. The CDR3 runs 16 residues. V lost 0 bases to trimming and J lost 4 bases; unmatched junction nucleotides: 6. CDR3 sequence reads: CASSQDPGTGLETQYF. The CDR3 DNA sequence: TGCGCCAGCAGCCAAGATCCGGGGACAGGGTTAGAGACCCAGTACTTC.

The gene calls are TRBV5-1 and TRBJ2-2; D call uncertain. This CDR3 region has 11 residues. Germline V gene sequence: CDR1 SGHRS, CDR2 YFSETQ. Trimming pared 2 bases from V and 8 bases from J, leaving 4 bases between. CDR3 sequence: CASSFGGELFF. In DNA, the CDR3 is TGCGCCAGCAGCTTCGGGGGGGAGCTGTTTTTT.

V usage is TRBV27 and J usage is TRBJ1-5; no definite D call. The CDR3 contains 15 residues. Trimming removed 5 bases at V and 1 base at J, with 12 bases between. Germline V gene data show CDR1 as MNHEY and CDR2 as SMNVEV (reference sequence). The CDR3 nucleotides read TGTGCCAGCAGTCCCCACTCGATGAGCAATCAGCCCCAGCATTTT. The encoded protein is CASSPHSMSNQPQHF.